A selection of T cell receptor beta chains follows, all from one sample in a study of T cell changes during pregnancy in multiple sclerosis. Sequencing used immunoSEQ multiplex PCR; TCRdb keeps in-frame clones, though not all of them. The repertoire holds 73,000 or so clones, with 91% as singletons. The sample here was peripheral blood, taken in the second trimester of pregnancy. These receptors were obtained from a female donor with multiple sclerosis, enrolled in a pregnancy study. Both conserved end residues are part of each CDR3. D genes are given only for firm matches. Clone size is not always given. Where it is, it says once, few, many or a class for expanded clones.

TGTGCCAGCAGCTTAAGACCTAGCGGCTCCTACAATGAGCAGTTCTTC	CASSLRPSGSYNEQFF	TRBJ2-1	TRBV7-3	NA	TRBD2
TGTGCCAGCAGTGAAAGGGGCCCTTCAGACCCCTATGGCTACACCTTC	CASSERGPSDPYGYTF	TRBJ1-2	TRBV6-4	NA	NA
TGTGCCAGCAGTCCCCAACAGGGAGCCTACAATGAGCAGTTCTTC	CASSPQQGAYNEQFF	TRBJ2-1	TRBV2	NA	NA
TGTGCCAGCAGCTTAGGGGGGCGGGGGGAAGAGACCCAGTACTTC	CASSLGGRGEETQYF	TRBJ2-5	TRBV7-2	NA	TRBD2
TGTGCCGTCTCCAGGGCAGGGGATGAAAAACTGTTTTTT	CAVSRAGDEKLFF	TRBJ1-4	TRBV10-3	NA	NA
TGTGCCAGCATCCCTAGCGGGATCTCAGATACGCAGTATTTT	CASIPSGISDTQYF	TRBJ2-3	TRBV2	NA	TRBD2
TGTGCCAGCAGTTCCGGGACAGGGGGATCACCCCTCCACTTT	CASSSGTGGSPLHF	TRBJ1-6	TRBV27	NA	TRBD1
TGTGCCAGCAGCGTAGCCGGACAGGGCGACGAAAAACTGTTTTTT	CASSVAGQGDEKLFF	TRBJ1-4	TRBV9	NA	TRBD1
TGTGCCAGCAGCTTGCGTAGGGACAGCTCTGGAAACACCATATATTTT	CASSLRRDSSGNTIYF	TRBJ1-3	TRBV7-2	once	TRBD1
TGTGCCAGCAGTGCCCCCATGGGCGGGGTCTACAATGAGCAGTTCTTC	CASSAPMGGVYNEQFF	TRBJ2-1	TRBV2	NA	NA
TGTGCCAGCAGCTCCGACAGGGTCGGCACTGAAGCTTTCTTT	CASSSDRVGTEAFF	TRBJ1-1	TRBV7-9	NA	TRBD1
TGCGCCAGCAGCCCCCTGGGACACTACGAAGCTTTCTTT	CASSPLGHYEAFF	TRBJ1-1	TRBV5-1	few	NA
TGTGCCAGCTCATCGGATCAGGGGGCTTATGGCTACACCTTC	CASSSDQGAYGYTF	TRBJ1-2	TRBV18	once	TRBD1
TGTGCCAGCAGCTTATTAGGCGGGCAGGGCACAGATACGCAGTATTTT	CASSLLGGQGTDTQYF	TRBJ2-3	TRBV7-3	NA	NA
TGTGCCAGCAGTGAGATCCCGGGACAGACGAACACCGGGGAGCTGTTTTTT	CASSEIPGQTNTGELFF	TRBJ2-2	TRBV2	few	TRBD1
TGTGCCAGCAGTTTTGGACTAGCGGGGGGTTCGGAAGAGCAGTTCTTC	CASSFGLAGGSEEQFF	TRBJ2-1	TRBV2	NA	TRBD2
TGCGCCAGCAGCCCCGTACGTTCGGACACTGAAGCTTTCTTT	CASSPVRSDTEAFF	TRBJ1-1	TRBV5-1	NA	NA
TGTGCCAGCACCCCCAGGGAGGCCGGGGCCAACGTCCTGACTTTC	CASTPREAGANVLTF	TRBJ2-6	TRBV5-4	NA	NA
TGCGCCAGCAGCCAAGATTTAGGAGCAGGGGGGCGGCCCCAGCATTTT	CASSQDLGAGGRPQHF	TRBJ1-5	TRBV4-3	NA	TRBD1
TGTGCCAGCAGCGACAGGGTTAACTACAATGAGCAGTTCTTC	CASSDRVNYNEQFF	TRBJ2-1	TRBV5-4	NA	TRBD1
TGTGCCAGCAGCTCCCGAGAGGGCTCTTTTTCACCCCTCCACTTT	CASSSREGSFSPLHF	TRBJ1-6	TRBV9	NA	NA
TGTGCCAGTGTCGGGGTTCTGGAAGCTTTCTTT	CASVGVLEAFF	TRBJ1-1	TRBV19	NA	NA
TGTGCCAGCAGCGCCCGGGACACAATGAACTATGGCTACACCTTC	CASSARDTMNYGYTF	TRBJ1-2	TRBV9	NA	NA
TGTGCCAGCTCCCTTAGCGGGGGACGCAGCTCCTACAATGAGCAGTTCTTC	CASSLSGGRSSYNEQFF	TRBJ2-1	TRBV18	NA	TRBD2
TGTGCCAGCAGCCCTACAAGGACTAGCGGCTACGAGCAGTACTTC	CASSPTRTSGYEQYF	TRBJ2-7	TRBV7-2	NA	TRBD2
TGTGCCAGCACACTGACTAGCGGGTACAATGAGCAGTTCTTC	CASTLTSGYNEQFF	TRBJ2-1	TRBV2	NA	TRBD2
TGTGCCAGCAGCTTCAGCGGGGGGCCCTACGAGCAGTACTTC	CASSFSGGPYEQYF	TRBJ2-7	TRBV7-2	NA	TRBD2
TGTGCCAGCAGCCCGACAGCAAACACTGAAGCTTTCTTT	CASSPTANTEAFF	TRBJ1-1	TRBV11-2	NA	NA
TGTGCCAGCAGCGTAGCTGTGGGGGCCACTGAAGCTTTCTTT	CASSVAVGATEAFF	TRBJ1-1	TRBV9	once	NA